What follows is one TCR beta chain and its context. Template switching created a universal primer site, and the cDNA included unique molecular identifiers. TCRdb itself ran the 5' RACE reads through MiXCR, one entry per CDR3 protein. There are fewer than 500,000 distinct CDR3 sequences in the sample; about 13% occur only once, and more than 0.8% lies in the top ten. These data come from a study of identical twins. With 5 bases removed from V and 6 bases from J, the gap between germline ends came to 12 bases. The CDR3 consists of 12 residues. From germline, CDR1 is DFQATT and CDR2 SNEGSKA (reference sequence). In addition, the sample was reused for a study of yellow fever vaccine responses in identical twins.

This receptor was taken from a woman under 30 in good health. This sequence joins TRBV20-1 and TRBJ2-3; TRBD2 is a possible D gene (6 bases). Sequences were obtained from CD4+ T cells sorted from blood. CDR3 bases: TGCAGTGCTCTCGGGACTCCGGATACGCAGTATTTT. It translates to CSALGTPDTQYF.